This entry is about one T cell receptor beta chain. Its antigen remains unidentified. PCR was performed using 60 Vbeta and 13 Jbeta primers. Profiling relied on immunoSEQ multiplex PCR, and the TCRdb table lists in-frame clones only, not all of them. The sample lists 100,000 to 150,000 clones, around 77% occurring once. The data were obtained in a study of cytomegalovirus exposure and HLA in healthy donors. Whole-study context: In an earlier analysis, 95 million to 140 million unique TCR beta sequences were found from 150 million to 200 million T cells.

The CDR3 loop spans 15 amino acids. V shed 2 bases and J shed 6 bases, with 16 bases lying between them. Germline assignment: CDR1 SNHLY and CDR2 FYNNEI. Whole-study results and caveats: A later analysis revealed that TCR association rates differed between HLA loci, peaking at DRB1 and bottoming out at HLA-C.

The sequenced sample consisted of PBMCs. The TCR originated in a man aged 30 to 45 in good health and CMV-seronegative. The genes are TRBV2 and TRBJ2-5; possible D gene TRBD2, 5 bases. The CDR3 DNA is TGTGCCAGCAGTGAACATCGGTCAGGAGGAAAGACCCAGTACTTC. It specifies CASSEHRSGGKTQYF.